What follows describes a single T cell receptor (beta chain). What it recognizes is unknown. These data come from a study of cytomegalovirus exposure and HLA in healthy donors. Study-level points and caveats: Productive rates of about 90% or about 30% were seen for most TCR beta V segments in an earlier analysis. Some V segments (TRBV6-2 and TRBV6-3 among them) were excluded as indistinguishable.

This PCR relied on a set of 60 Vbeta primers and 13 Jbeta primers. Clones were sequenced by immunoSEQ multiplex PCR, and TCRdb holds only the in-frame ones, with some missing. The sample comprises roughly 100,000 clones, approximately 79% of which are singletons, and about 4.1% rests with the top ten. The CDR3 runs to 14 residues. The ends were cut back, 4 bases at V and 5 bases at J, with 13 bases in the middle. Germline lookup yields CDR1 SGDLS and CDR2 YYNGEE. The chain couples TRBV9 to TRBJ2-1, with unresolved D. Sequencing was done on a sample of PBMCs. The sequence was obtained from a middle-aged man in good health and CMV-seropositive. This CDR3 is CASSKTTHNNEQFF. The CDR3 region has the DNA TGTGCCAGCAGCAAGACAACCCACAACAATGAGCAGTTCTTC. Using reference TRBV9 and TRBJ2-1 for the parts outside the CDR3, the full variable domain is DSGVTQTPKHLITATGQRVTLRCSPRSGDLSVYWYQQSLDQGLQFLIQYYNGEERAKGNILERFSAQQFPDLHSELNLSSLELGDSALYFCASSKTTHNNEQFFGPGTRLTVL.